This T cell receptor beta chain comes out of a study of cytomegalovirus exposure and HLA in healthy donors (dated by TCRdb to about 2017). Concerning the study at large: According to an earlier analysis of 587 of the donors, about 190 million T cells yielded roughly 110 million unique TCR beta sequences and 276 Gb of sequence data. A later analysis re-analyzed previously published TCR beta repertoires from 660 or so donors and added high-resolution HLA genotyping to study TCR occurrence patterns. On average, roughly 200,000 unique TCR beta nucleotide sequences were sequenced per donor among 398 genotyped donors of the cohort, with about 19% of those sequences being non-productive. HLA typing included class I and class II loci at four-digit resolution. The aim of the study was to test whether cataloging public T cell receptors could identify signatures of past pathogen exposure. Typing coverage varied by locus: roughly 629-630 donors for A, B, C, DRB1 and DQB1; roughly 520 for DQA1; 606 for DPA1; roughly 450 for DPB1. Because of strong linkage in the cohort, five DR-DQ haplotypes were treated as single units for association and clustering. In the later analysis, no new phenotypic data were used to find candidate immune exposures; instead, reliance was placed on TCR beta sequences and their occurrence across donors. Around 320 gigabases of sequencing data and 80 million or so unique TCR sequences were included in an early release covering around 600 HLA-typed donors. To predict cytomegalovirus infection status, the study combined high-throughput TCR immunosequencing, statistical association of individual TCRs with disease status, and machine learning. The T cell repertoires of under 700 subjects were profiled by immunosequencing and related to cytomegalovirus serostatus. To decide whether each TCR beta V gene segment behaved as functional or pseudogenic, an earlier analysis of fewer than 750 of the donors relied on high-throughput TCR beta sequencing. Along with the roughly 670-subject first cohort, a separate validation cohort of approximately 110 different subjects was used. Alongside the repertoire data, information on donor age, sex, ethnicity and CMV serostatus was compiled. Of the 398 genotyped donors, approximately 83% fell in the genetic ancestry cluster associated with self-reported Caucasian donors. Every discovery cohort repertoire had been produced on one sequencing platform. Genome-wide SNP genotypes for about three fifths of the roughly 670 donors were used in a later genetic analysis, which treated that subset as a discovery cohort.

This clone occurred once. There is no known antigen for this receptor. No qualities accompany the bases; no much larger clone lies one base away. Receptor libraries were prepared by the immunoSEQ multiplex PCR assay. A mixture of 60 forward primers for TCR Vbeta segments and 13 reverse primers for TCR Jbeta segments was used in the multiplex PCR. A multiplex PCR assay on genomic DNA amplified the CDR3 region of rearranged TCR beta genes. The Illumina HiSeq System was used to sequence the amplified TCR beta libraries as 87-base-pair reads. The original pipeline was this. In a later analysis, tens of millions of unique TCR beta chains were counted across the approximately 670 repertoires, and approximately 9.9 million of these chains were shared by at least two donors. Raw reads were error-corrected and collapsed into unique sequences by a nearest-neighbor algorithm in which closely related sequences were merged to remove PCR and sequencing errors. Alignment of CDR3 sequences to IMGT reference sequences was used to assign V, D and J gene segments. For a sequence to be retained, a match of at least six nucleotides to both a V gene segment and a J gene segment was required. Rearrangements were called productive when the CDR3 lacked stop codons and stayed in frame with V and J; all others were non-productive. Following IMGT convention, CDR3 was defined as the stretch from the second conserved V-encoded cysteine up to the conserved J-encoded phenylalanine. In an earlier analysis of around 540 of the donors, sequences lacking an unambiguous match to a single V gene segment were excluded. In an earlier analysis of approximately 500 of the donors, a V segment was called functional when productive rearrangements were above 56.7%, and segregating when the standard deviation between donors exceeded 5%. A statistical classification framework was developed to diagnose cytomegalovirus status using the catalog of TCR beta chain sequences. V and J gene assignment, in a later analysis, came from comparing TCR nucleotide sequences with IMGT/GENE-DB human TR gene sequences. The TCRdist pipeline was used in a later analysis to assign CDR3 sequences and most-parsimonious VDJ recombination scenarios. In a later analysis, every TCR beta chain was defined by the combination of its CDR3 amino acid sequence and its V-gene family, and reads without a unique V-gene family were dropped. A later analysis removed roughly 590 highly shared, low-generation-probability nucleotide sequences to deal with suspected cross-contamination and a sequencing artifact. For each public chain, a later analysis derived a clonal expansion index from normalized ranks of inferred template counts within each repertoire. In a later analysis, generation probabilities were computed using a VDJ recombination model fitted to out-of-frame rearrangements, and the results were checked against IGoR. Hypergeometric tests were used in a later analysis to score TCR-TCR, TCR-HLA and TCR-CMV co-occurrence, with a repertoire-size bias correction applied to the TCR pairs. False discovery rates were estimated in a later analysis by permuting HLA or CMV assignments 20 times. In a later analysis, co-occurring TCRs were grouped using DBSCAN, with TCRdist sequence similarity added in when clustering inside HLA-allele-positive subsets. For co-occurrence clustering, repertoires with fewer than 30,000 or more than 120,000 public chains were excluded, along with roughly 5 repertoires with anomalous nucleotide sharing. The table comes from immuneACCESS by way of TCRdb, which keeps in-frame sequences with V and J called. Part of the clones is missing from these tables; in studies checked, under half for an unresolved V gene and the rest for unknown reasons. The DNA was the basis for D and trimming; V, J and clone size are from that table. For this sample there are under 150,000 clones; 70% to 80% appear just once. The ten largest clones capture roughly 5% of the sample.

The cohort was made up of approximately 670 healthy bone marrow donors. At the time of sampling, all cohort members were nominally healthy, though unrecorded immune exposures were likely present. The donor was CMV seropositive and was included in the group of about 290 seropositive cohort members. Each donor provided a peripheral blood sample, and peripheral blood mononuclear cells were used for TCR beta sequencing. Genomic DNA extraction from the blood cell samples was performed with the Qiagen DNeasy Blood Extraction Kit. What the research found in general, with its limitations: The study listed 164 TCR beta chains as associated with cytomegalovirus. Because HLA typing was unavailable for some donors at each locus, only the typed subset was used in association tests. It was suggested by the authors that the approach could potentially be generalized to other disease states and immunological phenotypes. Immune exposure information for the cohort was limited to CMV serostatus. In a later analysis, several top co-occurrence clusters were reported to appear linked to parvovirus B19, influenza, CMV and Epstein-Barr virus. Some IMGT-functional V segments, including TRBV6-2 and TRBV6-3, could not be told apart with the 87-base-pair reads, so those segments were excluded. A later genetic analysis reported fewer N-insertions in productive TCRs among donors in an Asian-associated ancestry cluster than the roughly 700-donor mean. Across donors, most TCR sequences were observed very rarely, whereas some public TCRs were present in many individuals. A few of the identified cytomegalovirus-associated TCR beta chains were confirmed in vitro to be specific for cytomegalovirus antigens. Broadly in line with IMGT annotations, most TCR beta V segments showed up in productive rearrangements about 87% or about 30% of the time in an earlier analysis of several hundred of the donors. A cluster of highly shared sequence variants was judged likely to be a technical artifact of the sequencing pipeline. The cohort was sequenced for TCR beta chains only, and without alpha or paired-chain data the features that could be detected were limited. The presence/absence analyses assumed that sequencing depth was roughly uniform across donors, and that assumption may not be true. Assigning TCR associations to individual alleles was difficult when HLA alleles, especially DR and DQ, strongly co-occurred. According to a later analysis, TCR association rates differed among HLA loci, with DRB1 alleles showing the most associated TCRs and HLA-C alleles showing the fewest. A later genetic analysis associated a missense DCLRE1C variant with V-gene and J-gene trimming of TCR beta chains, and an independent cohort replicated the association. A later analysis found that most CMV-associated TCR beta chains appeared HLA-restricted, with HLA associations seemingly driven largely by CMV exposure. Over 15 rarely observed V segments, including chromosome 9 orphons, were excluded from the earlier analysis of about 610 of the donors because counts were too low. Linkage disequilibrium might explain the correlated functional status among segregating V segments, but an unknown experimental factor could not be excluded. The classifier was reported to diagnose cytomegalovirus status with high specificity and sensitivity in both the original and validation cohorts. A further reported finding was that TCR beta sequences accurately predicted the HLA-A and HLA-B alleles for most subjects in the first cohort. In a later analysis, HLA-associated TCR beta chains were found to be more clonally expanded and to have lower generation probabilities than equally common non-associated chains. A later analysis associated approximately 17,000 TCR beta sequences with specific HLA alleles at a false discovery rate of 0.05.

The CDR3 has 13 amino acids, counting the end cysteine and phenylalanine. Only the CDR3 region is kept as DNA, spanning 39 bases read in frame from base 1. Trimming removed 5 bases from V and 3 bases from J, leaving 8 bases between the germline ends. As encoded in the germline V gene, CDR1 is ENHRY while CDR2 is SYGVKD. The specimen was PBMCs. The TCR was taken from a woman in her 30s in good health and CMV-seropositive. The rearranged chain carries TRBV10-3 and TRBJ1-3; TRBD1 is a possible D gene, resting on 5 matching bases. The nucleotides read TGTGCCATCAGTATCGACAGTGGAAACACCATATATTTT. It codes for CAISIDSGNTIYF.